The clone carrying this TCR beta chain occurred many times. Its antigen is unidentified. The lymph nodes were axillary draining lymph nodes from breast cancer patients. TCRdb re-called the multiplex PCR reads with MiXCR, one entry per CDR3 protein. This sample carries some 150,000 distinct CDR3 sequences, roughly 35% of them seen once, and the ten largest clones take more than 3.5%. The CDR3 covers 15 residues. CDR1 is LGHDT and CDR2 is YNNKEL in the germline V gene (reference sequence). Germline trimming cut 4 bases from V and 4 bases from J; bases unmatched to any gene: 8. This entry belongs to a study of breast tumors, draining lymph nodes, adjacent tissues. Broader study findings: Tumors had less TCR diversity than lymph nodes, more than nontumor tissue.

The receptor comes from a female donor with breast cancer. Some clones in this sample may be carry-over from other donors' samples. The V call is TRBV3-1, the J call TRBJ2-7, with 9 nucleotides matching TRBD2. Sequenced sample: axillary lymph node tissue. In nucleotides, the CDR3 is TGTGCCAGCAGCCTATTAGCGGGAGCTAAGTACGAGCAGTACTTC. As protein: CASSLLAGAKYEQYF.